This T cell receptor (beta chain) was retrieved from a study of shared clonotypes between healthy human individuals. Study as a whole: The study drew on a couple of women and three men aged 18 to 49 as donors.

Naivety among CD8 cells was defined by CD45RO negativity and positive CCR7 selection, thereby excluding terminally differentiated effector memory CD45RA+ cells. Libraries were prepared by immunoSEQ multiplex PCR; TCRdb keeps only in-frame clonotypes and omits some of them. The sample shows roughly 2.1 million clones, 90% to 95% of them seen only once. V lost 1 base and J 6 bases, leaving 12 bases between the germline ends. The CDR3 totals 14 residues. The V gene's germline CDR1 is MDHEN and CDR2 SYDVKM. The study's findings and limits: It was only blood that was sampled, and tissue repertoires likely differ.

On this clone itself: The antigen remains unidentified.

V is TRBV28 and J is TRBJ1-2; D unclear. The sample was naive CD8+ T cells from PBMCs. This TCR was recovered from a man in his late teens or twenties in good health. Some clones in this sample may be carry-over from other donors' samples. CDR3 loop: CASSLLRRFHGYTF. The CDR3 DNA reads TGTGCCAGCAGTTTATTACGAAGGTTCCATGGCTACACCTTC.